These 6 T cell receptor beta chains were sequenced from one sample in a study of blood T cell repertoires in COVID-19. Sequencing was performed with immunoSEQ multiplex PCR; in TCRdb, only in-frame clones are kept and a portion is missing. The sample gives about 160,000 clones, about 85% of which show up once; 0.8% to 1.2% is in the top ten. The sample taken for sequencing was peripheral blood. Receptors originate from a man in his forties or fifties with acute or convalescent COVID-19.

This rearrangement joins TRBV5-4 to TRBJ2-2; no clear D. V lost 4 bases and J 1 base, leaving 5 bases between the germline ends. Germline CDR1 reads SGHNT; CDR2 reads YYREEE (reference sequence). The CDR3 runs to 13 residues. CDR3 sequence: CASSHKNTGELFF. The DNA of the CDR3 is TGTGCCAGCAGCCACAAGAACACCGGGGAGCTGTTTTTT.

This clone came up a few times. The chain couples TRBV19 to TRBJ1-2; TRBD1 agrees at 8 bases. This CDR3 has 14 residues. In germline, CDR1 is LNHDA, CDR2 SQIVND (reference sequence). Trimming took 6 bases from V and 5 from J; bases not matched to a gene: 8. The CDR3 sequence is CASRHQGAGYGYTF. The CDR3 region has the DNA TGTGCCAGTAGACACCAGGGGGCGGGATATGGCTACACCTTC.

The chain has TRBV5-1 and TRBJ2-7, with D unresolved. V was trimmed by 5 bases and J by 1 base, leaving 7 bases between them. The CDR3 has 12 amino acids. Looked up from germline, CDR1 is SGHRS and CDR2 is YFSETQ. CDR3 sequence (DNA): TGCGCCAGCAGTGCCACTTCCTACGAGCAGTACTTC. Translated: CASSATSYEQYF.

The CDR3 DNA reads as TGTGCCAGCAGTGCCGTTGCGACAGGCCTCTATGGCTACACCTTC. This translates into CASSAVATGLYGYTF. The chain joins TRBV2 to TRBJ1-2; TRBD1 is a possible D gene (6 bases). Germline CDR1 SNHLY, CDR2 FYNNEI. The CDR3 consists of 15 residues. V was cut by 4 bases and J by 4 bases, with 16 bases left in between.

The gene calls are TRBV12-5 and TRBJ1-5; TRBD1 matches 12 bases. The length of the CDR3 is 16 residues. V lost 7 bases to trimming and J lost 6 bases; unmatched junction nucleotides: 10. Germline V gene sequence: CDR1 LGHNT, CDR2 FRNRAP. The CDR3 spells CASVPGQGALGQPQHF. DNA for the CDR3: TGTGCTAGTGTCCCGGGACAGGGGGCTTTAGGTCAGCCCCAGCATTTT.

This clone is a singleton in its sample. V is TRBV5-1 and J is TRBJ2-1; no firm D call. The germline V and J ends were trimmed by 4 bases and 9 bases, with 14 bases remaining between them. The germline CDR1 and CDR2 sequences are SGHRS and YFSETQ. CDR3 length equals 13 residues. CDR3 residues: CASSNAGLGEQFF. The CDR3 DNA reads TGCGCCAGCAGCAATGCAGGTTTGGGTGAGCAGTTCTTC.